Below are 4 T cell receptor gamma chains sequenced from a single sample in a study of human gamma delta and Vdelta1 T cells (dated by TCRdb to the late 2010s). The library was generated by PCR. TCRdb lists the instrument as Illumina MiSeq. With CATT, TCRdb called clones again from the public reads; duplicate DNA rows were later joined. The sample profile shows about 400 gamma-chain clones; less than 15% of them were found once. The ten largest account for 85% to 90% of the sample. The specimen was Vdelta1 gamma-delta T cells from blood. The cell subset or site label, as the study defines it: Vd1+ T cells from peripheral blood. These receptor sequences come from a human donor in good health.

J is TRGJP2 and V is TRGV3. The CDR3 consists of 15 residues. Germline CDR1 VTNTFY, CDR2 YDVSTARD (reference sequence). V dropped 5 bases and J dropped 2; count of bases not matched to a gene: 8. The CDR3 DNA sequence: TGTGCCACCTGGGGCTTTCCGAGTAGTGATTGGATCAAGACGTTT. Protein product: CATWGFPSSDWIKTF.

This clone was detected a few times. The J gene is TRGJ1 or TRGJ2, the V gene TRGV8. CDR1 VENAVY and CDR2 YDSYNSRV come from the germline V gene. With 3 bases clipped from V and 1 base from J, the junction kept 6 bases outside the gene matches. The CDR3 sequence is 14 residues long. The CDR3 loop is CATWDLGNYYKKLF. The CDR3 nucleotides read TGTGCCACCTGGGATCTCGGAAATTATTATAAGAAACTCTTT.

This clone was recorded a few times. At one boundary the junction diverges from the germline segment, which might be a read error. The chain is built from TRGV9 and TRGJP. The germline V gene has CDR1 GITISATS and CDR2 ISYDGTV (reference sequence). CDR3 length: 18 residues. CDR3 sequence: CALWEVIPQELGKKIKLF. The CDR3 coding sequence is TGTGCCTTGTGGGAGGTGATCCCCCAAGAGTTGGGCAAAAAAATAAAGCTCTTT.

This clone was picked up a small number of times. The chain combines TRGV9 with TRGJ1 or TRGJ2. The junction had 30 bases not matched to a gene; V was cut back by 0 bases and J by 16 bases. Germline CDR1 GITISATS, CDR2 ISYDGTV (reference sequence). CDR3 length: 18 amino acids. CDR3 bases: TGTGCCTTGTGGGAGGTGATCCCCCAAGAGGTGTGCAAAAAAAAAAAGCTCTTT. This sequence encodes CALWEVIPQEVCKKKKLF.